This T cell receptor beta chain came from a study of shared clonotypes between healthy human individuals. Whole-study context: Each donor contributed plates that comprised three CD4 naive, three CD4 memory, two CD8 naive and one CD8 memory. General study findings and limits: Non-shared clonotypes showed lower generation probabilities than clonotypes common to all four donors. Clonotype sharing across a few donors was observed for approximately 5% of naive CD4 clonotypes.

CD8 cells classed as naive were CD45RO-negative and positively selected for CCR7, excluding terminally differentiated effector memory CD45RA+ cells. This clone was found once. Its matching antigen is unknown. Germline assignment: CDR1 SGHRS and CDR2 YFSETQ. This CDR3 contains 14 residues. Trimming cost V 2 bases and J 0 bases; bases outside gene matches: 2. Deep level was the assay's run setting. Using immunoSEQ multiplex PCR, the repertoire was profiled, and TCRdb retains in-frame clones only, with some absent. The top ten clones hold roughly 1% of a sample with just over 2,000,000 clones, about 95% of them seen once.

The clonotype comes from a man younger than 35 in good health. Input material: naive CD8+ T cells sorted from blood. The rearrangement links TRBV5-1 to TRBJ2-7, with TRBD1 matching 7 bases. CDR3 bases: TGCGCCAGCAGCTTTGGGACAGACTCCTACGAGCAGTACTTC. This encodes CASSFGTDSYEQYF.